This T cell receptor beta chain appears in the sequencing data of a study of Ad26.COV2.S vaccination and SARS-CoV-2 variants. Study overall: Ad26.COV2.S, an intramuscular injection, was given once or twice 56 days apart.

This CDR3 comprises 15 residues. Trimming at V came to 5 bases and at J to 5 bases, leaving 7 bases not matched to a gene. Per germline, CDR1 MNHEY and CDR2 SVGAGI. Assay: immunoSEQ multiplex PCR; the TCRdb copy retains only in-frame clones and omits some. There are about 680,000 clones in the sample; roughly 90% occur only once, and around 1.4% lies in the top ten. Treatment specified: roughly 20 received Ad26.COV2.S at low or high dose, single or two shots; roughly 5 received placebo; per-sample allocation not given. Collection of samples fell on day 63 after the first vaccine or placebo injection.

Sample: peripheral blood, taken in a trial of Ad26.COV2.S vaccine versus placebo. This receptor was obtained from a person aged 18-65 years who received the Ad26.COV2.S COVID-19 vaccine or a placebo. The chain joins TRBV6-5 to TRBJ1-2; 11 bases agree with TRBD1. The CDR3 loop reads CASSTGTGGRYGYTF. CDR3 coding DNA: TGTGCCAGCAGTACCGGGACAGGGGGACGGTATGGCTACACCTTC.